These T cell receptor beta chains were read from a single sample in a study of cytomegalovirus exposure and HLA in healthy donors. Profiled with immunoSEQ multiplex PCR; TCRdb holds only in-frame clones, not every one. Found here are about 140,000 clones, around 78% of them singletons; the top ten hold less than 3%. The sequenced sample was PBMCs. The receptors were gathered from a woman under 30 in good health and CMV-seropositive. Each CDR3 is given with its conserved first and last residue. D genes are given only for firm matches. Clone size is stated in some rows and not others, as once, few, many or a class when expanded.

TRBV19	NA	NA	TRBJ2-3	CASRGELATDTQYF	TGTGCCAGTAGGGGAGAACTAGCCACAGATACGCAGTATTTT
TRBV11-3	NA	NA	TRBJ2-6	CASSLSGSGANVLTF	TGTGCCAGCAGCCTCTCGGGGTCTGGGGCCAACGTCCTGACTTTC
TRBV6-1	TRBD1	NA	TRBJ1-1	CASSEQIRDRGRRNTEAFF	TGTGCCAGCAGTGAACAGATAAGGGACAGGGGGCGTCGGAACACTGAAGCTTTCTTT
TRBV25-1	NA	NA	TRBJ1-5	CASSDGQLFNQPQHF	TGTGCCAGCAGTGATGGGCAGCTCTTTAATCAGCCCCAGCATTTT
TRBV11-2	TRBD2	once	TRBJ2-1	CASSLGLAGATQGNEQFF	TGTGCCAGCAGCTTAGGGCTAGCGGGGGCCACGCAAGGTAATGAGCAGTTCTTC
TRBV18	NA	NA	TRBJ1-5	CASSPGGNQPQHF	TGTGCCAGCTCACCGGGGGGAAATCAGCCCCAGCATTTT
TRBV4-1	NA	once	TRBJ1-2	CASSQATGYGYTF	TGCGCCAGCAGCCAAGCTACAGGATATGGCTACACCTTC
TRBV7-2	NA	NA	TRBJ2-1	CASSPVGGGGDEQFF	TGTGCCAGCAGCCCGGTTGGGGGGGGCGGGGATGAGCAGTTCTTC
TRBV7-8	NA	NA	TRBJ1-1	CASSLTKTEAFF	TGTGCCAGCAGCCTGACAAAAACTGAAGCTTTCTTT
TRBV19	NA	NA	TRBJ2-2	CASSTRIANTGELFF	TGTGCCAGTAGTACGCGGATTGCGAACACCGGGGAGCTGTTTTTT
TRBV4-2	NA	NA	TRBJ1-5	CASSQEGQGSNQPQHF	TGTGCCAGCAGCCAAGAAGGGCAGGGTAGCAATCAGCCCCAGCATTTT
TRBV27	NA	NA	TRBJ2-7	CASRSGGLYEQYF	TGTGCCAGCAGGTCAGGGGGGCTCTACGAGCAGTACTTC
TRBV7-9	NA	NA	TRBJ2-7	CASTGHTYEQYF	TGTGCCAGTACAGGTCATACCTACGAGCAGTACTTC
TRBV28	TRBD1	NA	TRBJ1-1	CASRSDRVTEAFF	TGTGCCAGCAGATCGGACAGGGTCACTGAAGCTTTCTTT
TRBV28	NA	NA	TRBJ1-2	CASSSHAAGGYTF	TGTGCCAGCAGTTCCCACGCGGCCGGAGGCTACACCTTC
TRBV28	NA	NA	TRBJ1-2	CASRPGAGKDYGYTF	TGTGCCAGCCGTCCAGGGGCAGGGAAGGACTATGGCTACACCTTC
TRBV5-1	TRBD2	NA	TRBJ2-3	CASSLGLAGARGSTDTQYF	TGCGCCAGCAGCTTGGGACTAGCGGGGGCGCGGGGGTCCACAGATACGCAGTATTTT
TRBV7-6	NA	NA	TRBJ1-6	CASRPNRDNSPLHF	TGTGCCAGCAGGCCGAACAGGGACAATTCACCCCTCCACTTT
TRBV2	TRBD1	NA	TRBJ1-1	CASSARQGNTEAFF	TGTGCCAGCAGTGCTCGACAGGGGAACACTGAAGCTTTCTTT
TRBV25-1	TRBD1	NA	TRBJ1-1	CASSEWTGAYTEAFF	TGTGCCAGCAGTGAATGGACAGGGGCCTACACTGAGGCTTTCTTT
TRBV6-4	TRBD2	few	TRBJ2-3	CASSRGLAGGPTDTQYF	TGTGCCAGCAGCCGGGGACTAGCGGGGGGGCCGACAGATACGCAGTATTTT
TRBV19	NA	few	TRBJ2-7	CAVGGGARGVEQYF	TGTGCCGTCGGTGGGGGGGCGCGAGGGGTCGAGCAGTACTTC
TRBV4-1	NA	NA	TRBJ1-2	CASKTVGGLHGYTF	TGCGCCAGCAAGACCGTTGGGGGGTTACATGGCTACACCTTC